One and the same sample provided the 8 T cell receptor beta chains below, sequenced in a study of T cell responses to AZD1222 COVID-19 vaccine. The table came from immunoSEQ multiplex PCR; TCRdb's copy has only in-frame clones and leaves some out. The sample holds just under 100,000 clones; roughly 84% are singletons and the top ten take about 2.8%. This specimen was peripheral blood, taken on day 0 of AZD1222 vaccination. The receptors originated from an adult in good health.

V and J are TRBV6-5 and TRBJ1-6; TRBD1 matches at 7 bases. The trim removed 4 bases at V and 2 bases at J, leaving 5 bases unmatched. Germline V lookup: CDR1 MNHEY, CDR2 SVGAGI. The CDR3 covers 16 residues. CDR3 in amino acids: CASSSTGATYNSPLHF. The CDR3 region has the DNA TGTGCCAGCAGTTCAACAGGGGCTACCTATAATTCACCCCTCCACTTT.

The CDR3 DNA reads TGTGCCAGCAGCTTCGGCGTAAATGAAAAACTGTTTTTT. Amino acid sequence: CASSFGVNEKLFF. The chain is built from TRBV7-8 and TRBJ1-4; D uncertain. From germline, CDR1 is SGHVS and CDR2 FQNEAQ. The CDR3 is 13 residues long. Trimming stripped 3 bases from V and 5 bases from J, with 7 bases between.

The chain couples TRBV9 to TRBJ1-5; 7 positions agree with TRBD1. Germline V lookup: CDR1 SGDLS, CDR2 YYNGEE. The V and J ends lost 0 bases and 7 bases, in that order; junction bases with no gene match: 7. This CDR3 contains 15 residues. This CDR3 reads CASSVAGGKGQPQHF. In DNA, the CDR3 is TGTGCCAGCAGCGTAGCAGGGGGGAAAGGGCAGCCCCAGCATTTT.

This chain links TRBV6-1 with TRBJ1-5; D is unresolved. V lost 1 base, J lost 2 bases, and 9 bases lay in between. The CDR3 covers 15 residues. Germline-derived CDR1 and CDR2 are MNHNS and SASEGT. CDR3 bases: TGTGCCAGCAGTGAAGGGGTGTTGGGCAATCAGCCCCAGCATTTT. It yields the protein CASSEGVLGNQPQHF.

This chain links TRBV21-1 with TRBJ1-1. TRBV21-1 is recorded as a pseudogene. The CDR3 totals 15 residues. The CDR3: CASSKHRGMNTEAFF. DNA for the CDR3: TGTGCCAGCAGCAAACATCGGGGCATGAACACTGAAGCTTTCTTT.

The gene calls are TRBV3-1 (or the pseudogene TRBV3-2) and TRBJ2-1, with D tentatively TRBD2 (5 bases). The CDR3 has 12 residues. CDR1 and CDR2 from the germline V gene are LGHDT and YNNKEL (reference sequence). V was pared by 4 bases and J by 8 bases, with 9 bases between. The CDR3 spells CASSRPRDEQFF. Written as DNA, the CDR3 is TGTGCCAGCAGCCGACCGAGGGATGAGCAGTTCTTC.

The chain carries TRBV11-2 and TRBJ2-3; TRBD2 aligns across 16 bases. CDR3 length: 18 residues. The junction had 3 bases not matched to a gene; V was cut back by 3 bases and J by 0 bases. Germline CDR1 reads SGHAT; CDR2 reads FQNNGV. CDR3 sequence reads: CASSLGLAGGPSTDTQYF. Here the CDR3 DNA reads TGTGCCAGCAGCTTGGGACTAGCGGGGGGGCCAAGCACAGATACGCAGTATTTT.

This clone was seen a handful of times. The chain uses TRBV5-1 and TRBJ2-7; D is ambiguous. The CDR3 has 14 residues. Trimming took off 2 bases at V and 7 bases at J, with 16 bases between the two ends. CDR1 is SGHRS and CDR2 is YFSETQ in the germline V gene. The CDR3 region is CASSFGGVSLEQYF. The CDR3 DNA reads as TGCGCCAGCAGCTTCGGTGGGGTCTCGCTGGAGCAGTACTTC.